This record concerns one TCR beta chain sequence. Unique molecular identifiers were used in preparing the TCRbeta library. TCRdb re-called the PCR reads through MiXCR, storing one row per CDR3 protein. The sample has 300,000 to 350,000 distinct CDR3 sequences; around 15% are singletons. Germline lookup yields CDR1 MGHRA and CDR2 YSYEKL. The CDR3 runs 14 residues. V was shortened by 1 base and J by 7 bases, with 11 bases between the two germline ends. This entry belongs to a study of T-cell reconstitution after alpha-beta-depleted transplantation in children. The sequence derives from a male patient aged 2-9 years who had a stem cell transplant for acute lymphoblastic leukemia, so the T cells may come from the graft donor. The chain links TRBV4-1 to TRBJ2-1; D not resolved. Sequencing used PBMCs, mostly from graft donor cells, obtained 360 days after TCRalphabeta/CD19-depleted stem cell transplant. In DNA, the CDR3 is TGCGCCAGCAGCCAAGGGGGATCTTGGAATGAGCAGTTCTTC. It encodes CASSQGGSWNEQFF.